The T cell receptor beta chain described here comes from a study of T cell responses to AZD1222 COVID-19 vaccine. Study-level points and caveats: Spike was spanned by vaccine-associated CD4 TCRs, which were dominant at 160-218 and 743-854. Donor demographics were predominantly white British with a female majority; clonal diversity may be underestimated. The peak T cell response came first, and repertoires were sampled only after it.

Second-dose groups at about 4 or about 12 weeks were pooled. Data came from immunoSEQ multiplex PCR; TCRdb stores just in-frame clones and leaves some out. Of under 140,000 clones in the sample, around 90% were seen once. As regards this clone: Its antigen is undetermined.

With V trimmed by 6 bases and J by 4 bases, 11 bases remained unmatched. Per the germline V gene, CDR1 is GTSNPN and CDR2 is SVGIG (reference sequence). The CDR3 covers 14 residues. The chain joins TRBV30 to TRBJ1-1; the match to TRBD1 covers 7 bases. The sequenced sample was peripheral blood, obtained 28 days after the second AZD1222 dose. This sequence was found in an adult who received the AZD1222 COVID-19 vaccine. CDR3 bases: TGTGCCTGCCTTCGGGACAGAACTACCACTGAAGCTTTCTTT. Translated, it gives CACLRDRTTTEAFF.